The TCR beta chain under discussion was sequenced for a study of human T cells and chemical hapten exposure. Study-wide results and caveats: Patch test score showed a positive correlation with PT1 expanded TCR counts.

Germline CDR1 SNHLY, CDR2 FYNNEI. The CDR3 sequence is 20 residues long. The V and J ends lost 6 bases and 5 bases, in that order; junction bases with no gene match: 20. One entry per CDR3 protein results from TCRdb running MiXCR on the RACE reads. The sample lists 82,000 or so distinct CDR3 sequences, 10% to 15% occurring once. This clonotype came up many times. Its antigen is still unknown. The time point denotes: patch test 3, about 24 weeks after DPC sensitization. Treatment denoted: therapeutic diphenylcyclopropenone sensitization with weekly scalp DPC. Blood draws came before every patch-test application. Someone pulled total RNA out of unfractionated whole blood.

The clonotype comes from a woman aged 50 to 60 with alopecia areata. Some clones in this sample may be carry-over from other donors' samples. Material: whole blood, obtained in connection with sensitization to the hapten diphenylcyclopropenone (DPC). This chain uses TRBV2 with TRBJ2-3; 13 bases agree with TRBD2. The CDR3 coding sequence is TGTGCCAGCAGCCAACCCGCACTAGCGGGAGGGGCAACCCTCAAAGATACGCAGTATTTT. Encoded protein: CASSQPALAGGATLKDTQYF.